This T cell receptor beta chain originates from a study of identical twins. This clonotype has a handful of counts. Its antigen is not identified. It was template switching that added a universal primer site, and there were unique molecular identifiers on the cDNA. TCRdb re-called the 5' RACE reads through MiXCR, storing one row per CDR3 protein. The table has more than 1.5 million distinct CDR3 sequences, under 35% seen once. Donors uniformly comprised healthy Caucasians. Study-wide results and limits: Donors were not followed over many years; analysis was cross-sectional. Zero-insertion analyses were open to partial confounding by invariant MAIT and iNKT cells.

Germline CDR1 DFQATT, CDR2 SNEGSKA (reference sequence). CDR3 size: 13 residues. Trimming at V came to 6 bases and at J to 4 bases, leaving 7 bases not matched to a gene. The sequencing input was cord blood. The J gene is TRBJ2-7, the V gene TRBV20-1; TRBD1 matches at 9 bases. The sequence was collected from a newborn girl in good health. CDR3 loop: CSALDRGRYEQYF. CDR3 nucleotides: TGCAGTGCCTTGGACAGGGGAAGGTACGAGCAGTACTTC.